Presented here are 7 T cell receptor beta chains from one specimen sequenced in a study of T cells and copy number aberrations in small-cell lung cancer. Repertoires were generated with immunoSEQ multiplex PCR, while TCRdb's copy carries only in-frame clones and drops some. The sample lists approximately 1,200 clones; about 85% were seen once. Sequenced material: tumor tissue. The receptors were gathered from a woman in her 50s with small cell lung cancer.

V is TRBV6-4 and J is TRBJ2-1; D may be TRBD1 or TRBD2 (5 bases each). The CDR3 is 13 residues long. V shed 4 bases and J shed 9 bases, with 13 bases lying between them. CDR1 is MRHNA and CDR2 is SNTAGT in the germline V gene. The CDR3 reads CASSATIQGEQFF. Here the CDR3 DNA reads TGTGCCAGCAGTGCGACTATCCAGGGTGAGCAGTTCTTC.

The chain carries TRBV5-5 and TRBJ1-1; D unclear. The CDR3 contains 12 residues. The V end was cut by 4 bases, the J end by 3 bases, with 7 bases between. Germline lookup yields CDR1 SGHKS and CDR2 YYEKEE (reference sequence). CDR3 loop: CASSTGDTEAFF. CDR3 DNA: TGTGCCAGCAGCACCGGAGACACTGAAGCTTTCTTT.

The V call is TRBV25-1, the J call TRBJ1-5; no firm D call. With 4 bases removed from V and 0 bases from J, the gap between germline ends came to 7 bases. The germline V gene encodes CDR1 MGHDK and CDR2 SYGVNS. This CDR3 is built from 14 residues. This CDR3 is CASSASLSNQPQHF. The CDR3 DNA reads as TGTGCCAGCAGTGCCTCCCTTAGCAATCAGCCCCAGCATTTT.

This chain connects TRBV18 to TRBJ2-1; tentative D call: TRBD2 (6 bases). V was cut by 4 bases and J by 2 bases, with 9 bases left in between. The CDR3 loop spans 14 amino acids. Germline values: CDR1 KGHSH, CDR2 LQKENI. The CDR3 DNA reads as TGTGCCAGCTCACGCGGGAAGGCCTACAATGAGCAGTTCTTC. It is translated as CASSRGKAYNEQFF.

The CDR3, as DNA: TGTGCCAGCAGCGCCGACAGGGGGTATCAGCCCCAGCATTTT. Residues: CASSADRGYQPQHF. The chain uses TRBV7-9 and TRBJ1-5; 9 nucleotides line up with TRBD1. This CDR3 contains 14 residues. Per germline, CDR1 SEHNR and CDR2 FQNEAQ (reference sequence). The junction had 4 bases not matched to a gene; V was cut back by 5 bases and J by 5 bases.

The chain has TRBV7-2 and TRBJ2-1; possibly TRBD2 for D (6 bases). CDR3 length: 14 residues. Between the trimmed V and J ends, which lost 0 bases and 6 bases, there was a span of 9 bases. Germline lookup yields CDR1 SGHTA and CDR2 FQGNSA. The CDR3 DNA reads TGTGCCAGCAGCTTAGCAGCGGGTGCCAATGAGCAGTTCTTC. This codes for CASSLAAGANEQFF.

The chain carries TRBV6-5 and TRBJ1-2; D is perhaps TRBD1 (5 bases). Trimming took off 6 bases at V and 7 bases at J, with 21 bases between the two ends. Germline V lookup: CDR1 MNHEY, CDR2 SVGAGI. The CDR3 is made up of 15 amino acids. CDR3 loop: CASSPRDGTFRGYTF. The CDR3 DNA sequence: TGTGCCAGCAGCCCCCGGGACGGAACGTTCCGTGGCTACACCTTC.